This T cell receptor (beta chain) emerged from a study of blood T cell repertoires in COVID-19. Turning to the study itself: The United States, Italy and Spain supplied acute and convalescent COVID-19 samples. PBMCs, B-cell-depleted T cells, or T cells were the source of the cDNA or gDNA that made up the material.

Source study methods: Using reference gene primer amplification, nucleated cell counts were estimated. Sequencing was performed with immunoSEQ multiplex PCR; in TCRdb, only in-frame clones are kept and a portion is missing. V and J calls plus clone size are reproduced from that table; the DNA served to infer D and trimming. The sample comprises about 150,000 clones, around 86% of which are singletons, and approximately 40% rests with the top ten. This clone was recorded only once. The receptor's source is a man in his fifties or sixties who had recovered from COVID-19. Sequencing used peripheral blood.

The CDR3 DNA is TGTGCCATCAGCGTTGACCAGGGGGCGCGGGATGAAGCTTTCTTT. Its protein product is CAISVDQGARDEAFF. This chain joins TRBV10-3 and TRBJ1-1; 8 nucleotides line up with TRBD1. V lost 6 bases, J lost 7 bases, and 13 bases stayed unmatched. Germline V gives CDR1 ENHRY, CDR2 SYGVKD. This CDR3 has 15 amino acids.